Listed below are T cell receptor beta chains from one sample, sequenced in a study of control samples from healthy donors and cancer patients. Here immunoSEQ multiplex PCR was the method, and the copy in TCRdb shows in-frame clones only, minus some. The sample contains about 110,000 clones, approximately 90% of which appear only once. Sequenced material: PBMCs. These receptors originate from a woman in her sixties or seventies with lung cancer. CDR3s include the opening cysteine and the closing phenylalanine or tryptophan. A D gene is named only where the DNA matches it firmly. The listing skips clone size in some rows; elsewhere it reads once, few, many or a size class.

abundance	v_gene	d_gene	j_gene	CDR3aa	CDR3nt
NA	TRBV6-4	NA	TRBJ1-1	CASSDSGAGDTEAFF	TGTGCCAGCAGTGACTCAGGGGCGGGGGACACTGAAGCTTTCTTT
NA	TRBV3-1/TRBV3-2	TRBD1	TRBJ1-1	CASRQGPTGEAFF	TGTGCCAGCAGACAAGGCCCGACAGGGGAAGCTTTCTTT
NA	TRBV4-1	TRBD2	TRBJ2-2	CASSHSTSGRANTGELFF	TGCGCCAGCAGCCATTCAACTAGCGGGAGGGCCAACACCGGGGAGCTGTTTTTT
NA	TRBV6-5	NA	TRBJ1-5	CASATIQGRQPQHF	TGTGCCAGCGCGACGATACAGGGTCGTCAGCCCCAGCATTTT
NA	TRBV7-8	NA	TRBJ2-7	CASSFRSQATYEQYF	TGTGCCAGCAGCTTTCGGAGTCAAGCTACCTACGAGCAGTACTTC
many	TRBV6-1	NA	TRBJ2-6	CASSERQHSGANVLTF	TGTGCCAGCAGTGAAAGGCAGCACTCTGGGGCCAACGTCCTGACTTTC
NA	TRBV7-9	TRBD1	TRBJ1-1	CASVPGQGNTEAFF	TGTGCCAGCGTACCGGGACAGGGAAACACTGAAGCTTTCTTT
NA	TRBV5-1	NA	TRBJ2-3	CASSISTDTQYF	TGCGCCAGCAGCATCTCCACAGATACGCAGTATTTT
once	TRBV6-1	NA	TRBJ2-2	CASSEQGSQNTGELFF	TGTGCCAGCAGTGAACAGGGATCCCAGAACACCGGGGAGCTGTTTTTT
NA	TRBV5-5	NA	TRBJ2-5	CASSFEETQYF	TGTGCCAGCAGCTTTGAAGAGACCCAGTACTTC
NA	TRBV21-1	NA	TRBJ1-3	CASSKVSGSWLQGRNTIYF	TGTGCCAGCAGCAAAGTCTCAGGGAGTTGGTTACAGGGAAGAAACACCATATATTTT
NA	TRBV5-1	NA	TRBJ2-3	CASSTGVAGATDTQYF	TGCGCCAGCAGCACCGGGGTTGCGGGGGCAACAGATACGCAGTATTTT
NA	TRBV9	NA	TRBJ2-5	CASSVAPGSETQYF	TGTGCCAGCAGCGTAGCTCCGGGATCAGAGACCCAGTACTTC
NA	TRBV7-9	NA	TRBJ1-1	CASSLAGEHTEAFF	TGTGCCAGCAGCTTAGCCGGGGAGCACACTGAAGCTTTCTTT
NA	TRBV6-1	NA	TRBJ2-4	CASSEDPAKNIQYF	TGTGCCAGCAGTGAAGACCCGGCCAAAAACATTCAGTACTTC
NA	TRBV7-8	NA	TRBJ2-5	CASSERADLYQETQYF	TGTGCCAGCAGCGAAAGGGCAGACCTCTATCAAGAGACCCAGTACTTC
NA	TRBV6-5	NA	TRBJ1-6	CASSYSTRGNNSPLHF	TGTGCCAGCAGTTACTCGACCAGGGGAAATAATTCACCCCTCCACTTT
NA	TRBV5-4	NA	TRBJ2-3	CASSPSVVDTQYF	TGTGCCAGCAGCCCCTCGGTGGTAGATACGCAGTATTTT
NA	TRBV5-1	TRBD2	TRBJ2-1	CASSLAGVIAAGVGNEQFF	TGCGCCAGCAGCTTGGCCGGGGTCATAGCAGCGGGAGTAGGAAATGAGCAGTTCTTC
NA	TRBV5-1	NA	TRBJ1-2	CASSSPGQSGYTF	TGCGCCAGCAGCTCCCCCGGACAGTCTGGCTACACCTTC
NA	TRBV21-1	NA	TRBJ1-5	CASSSPSLPTVSNQPQHF	TGTGCCAGCAGCTCTCCAAGTTTGCCTACGGTAAGCAATCAGCCCCAGCATTTT
once	TRBV12-3/TRBV12-4	NA	TRBJ2-5	CASSLGTGETQYF	TGTGCCAGCAGTCTTGGGACGGGCGAGACCCAGTACTTC